This T cell receptor (beta chain) was found in a study of T cell responses to AZD1222 COVID-19 vaccine. Assay used: immunoSEQ multiplex PCR; TCRdb lists only in-frame clones, some missing. Of tens of thousands of clones in the sample, 65% to 85% were seen once. Germline-derived CDR1 and CDR2 are LGHDT and YNNKEL (reference sequence). V dropped 0 bases and J dropped 6 bases, with 12 bases sitting between them. The CDR3 is 15 residues long. The sample was peripheral blood, taken on day 0 of AZD1222 vaccination. V is TRBV3-1 (or the pseudogene TRBV3-2) and J is TRBJ1-3; D gene ambiguous. The TCR originated in an adult in good health. In DNA form, the CDR3 reads TGTGCCAGCAGCCAAGATTCCCTCTCTTTAAACACCATATATTTT. As protein: CASSQDSLSLNTIYF.